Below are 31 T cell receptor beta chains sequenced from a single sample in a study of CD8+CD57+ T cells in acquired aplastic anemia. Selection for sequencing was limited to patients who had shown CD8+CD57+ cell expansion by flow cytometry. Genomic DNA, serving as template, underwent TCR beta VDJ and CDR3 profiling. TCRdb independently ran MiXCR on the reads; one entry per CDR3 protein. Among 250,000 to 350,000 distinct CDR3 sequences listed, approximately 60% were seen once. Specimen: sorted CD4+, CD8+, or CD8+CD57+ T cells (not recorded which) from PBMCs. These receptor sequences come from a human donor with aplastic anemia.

The CDR3, as DNA: TGCGCCAGCAGCTTGGTAGTCGGAACGAACACTGAAGCTTTCTTT. Protein: CASSLVVGTNTEAFF. This chain links TRBV5-1 with TRBJ1-1; D gene ambiguous. CDR3 length: 15 amino acids. Germline V gives CDR1 SGHRS, CDR2 YFSETQ. Trimming stripped 0 bases from V and 1 base from J, with 10 bases between.

CDR3 amino acids: CATSDFSRDRGVTNEKLFF. Written as DNA, the CDR3 is TGTGCCACCAGTGATTTCTCCCGGGACAGGGGGGTAACTAATGAAAAACTGTTTTTT. The V and J genes are TRBV24-1 and TRBJ1-4; 11 bases are shared with TRBD1. Germline V gene sequence: CDR1 KGHDR, CDR2 SFDVKD. J lost 1 base, V lost 1 base, and 7 bases had no gene match. This CDR3 is 19 amino acids long.

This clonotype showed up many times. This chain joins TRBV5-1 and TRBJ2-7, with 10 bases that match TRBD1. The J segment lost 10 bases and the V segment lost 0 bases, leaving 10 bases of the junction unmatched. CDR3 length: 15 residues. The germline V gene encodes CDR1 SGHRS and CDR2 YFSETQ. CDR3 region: CASSLGEVTGGNQYF. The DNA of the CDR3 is TGCGCCAGCAGCTTGGGTGAGGTGACAGGGGGCAACCAGTACTTC. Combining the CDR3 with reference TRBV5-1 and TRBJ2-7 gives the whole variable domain KAGVTQTPRYLIKTRGQQVTLSCSPISGHRSVSWYQQTPGQGLQFLFEYFSETQRNKGNFPGRFSGRQFSNSRSEMNVSTLELGDSALYLCASSLGEVTGGNQYFGPGTRLTVT.

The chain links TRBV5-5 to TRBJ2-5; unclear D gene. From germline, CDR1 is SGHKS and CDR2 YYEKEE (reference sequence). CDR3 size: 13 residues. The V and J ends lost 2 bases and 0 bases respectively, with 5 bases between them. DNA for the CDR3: TGTGCCAGCAGCTTATCCTACCAAGAGACCCAGTACTTC. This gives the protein CASSLSYQETQYF.

CDR3 sequence: CASSPSALSSYEQYF. As DNA, the CDR3 is TGTGCCAGTAGTCCTAGCGCCCTTAGCTCCTACGAGCAGTACTTC. The chain has TRBV19 and TRBJ2-7, with D tentatively TRBD2 (6 bases). With 5 bases removed from V and 0 bases from J, the gap between germline ends came to 14 bases. Germline V gene lookup returns CDR1 LNHDA and CDR2 SQIVND (reference sequence). This CDR3 region has 15 residues.

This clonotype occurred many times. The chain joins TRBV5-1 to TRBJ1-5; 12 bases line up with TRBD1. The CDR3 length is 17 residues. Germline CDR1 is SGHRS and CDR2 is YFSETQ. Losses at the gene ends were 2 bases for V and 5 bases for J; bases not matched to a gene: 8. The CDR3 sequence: CASSLTPGTGGYQPQHF. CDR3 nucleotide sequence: TGCGCCAGCAGCTTAACTCCCGGGACAGGGGGCTATCAGCCCCAGCATTTT.

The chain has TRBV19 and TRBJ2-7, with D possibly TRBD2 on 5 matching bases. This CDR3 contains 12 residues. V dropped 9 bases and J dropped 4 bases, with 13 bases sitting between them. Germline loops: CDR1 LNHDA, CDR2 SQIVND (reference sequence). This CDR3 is CASTGLGYEQYF. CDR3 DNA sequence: TGTGCCAGCACCGGACTCGGATACGAGCAGTACTTC. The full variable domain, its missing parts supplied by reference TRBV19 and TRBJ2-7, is DGGITQSPKYLFRKEGQNVTLSCEQNLNHDAMYWYRQDPGQGLRLIYYSQIVNDFQKGDIAEGYSVSREKKESFPLTVTSAQKNPTAFYLCASTGLGYEQYFGPGTRLTVT.

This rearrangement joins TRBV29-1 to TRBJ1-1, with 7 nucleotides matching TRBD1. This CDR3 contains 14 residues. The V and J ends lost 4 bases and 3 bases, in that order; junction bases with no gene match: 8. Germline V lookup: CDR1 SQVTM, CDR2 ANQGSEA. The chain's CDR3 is CSVGDRERYTEAFF. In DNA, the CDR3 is TGCAGCGTTGGAGACAGGGAAAGGTACACTGAAGCTTTCTTT. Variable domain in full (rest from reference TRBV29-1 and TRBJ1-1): SAVISQKPSRDICQRGTSLTIQCQVDSQVTMMFWYRQQPGQSLTLIATANQGSEATYESGFVIDKFPISRPNLTFSTLTVSNMSPEDSSIYLCSVGDRERYTEAFFGQGTRLTVV.

CDR3: CAITRDQQPYEQYF. Here the CDR3 DNA reads TGTGCCATCACCCGGGACCAGCAACCCTACGAGCAGTACTTC. This sequence joins TRBV10-3 and TRBJ2-7; TRBD1 or TRBD2 may be the D gene (5 bases each). Germline lookup yields CDR1 ENHRY and CDR2 SYGVKD. The CDR3 has 14 amino acids. Trimming shortened V by 7 bases and J by 2 bases, and 15 bases separated the two germline ends.

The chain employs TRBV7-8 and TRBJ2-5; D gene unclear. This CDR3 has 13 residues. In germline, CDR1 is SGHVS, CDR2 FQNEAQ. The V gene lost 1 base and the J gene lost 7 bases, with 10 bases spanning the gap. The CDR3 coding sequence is TGTGCCAGCAGCTTAGGTCCAGCGCGGACCCAGTACTTC. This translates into CASSLGPARTQYF.

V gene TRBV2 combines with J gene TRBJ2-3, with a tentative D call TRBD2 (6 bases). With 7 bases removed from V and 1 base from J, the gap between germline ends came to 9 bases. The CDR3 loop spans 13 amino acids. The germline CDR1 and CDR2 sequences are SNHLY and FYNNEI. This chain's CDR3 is CASNREGTDTQYF. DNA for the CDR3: TGTGCCAGCAATAGGGAGGGCACAGATACGCAGTATTTT.

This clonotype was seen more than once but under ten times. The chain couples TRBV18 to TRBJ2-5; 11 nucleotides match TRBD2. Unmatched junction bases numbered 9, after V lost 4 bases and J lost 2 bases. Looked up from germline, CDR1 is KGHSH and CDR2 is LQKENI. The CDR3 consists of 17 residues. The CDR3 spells CASSQLAGTSGQETQYF. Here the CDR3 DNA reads TGTGCCAGCTCACAGCTGGCCGGGACTAGCGGACAAGAGACCCAGTACTTC.

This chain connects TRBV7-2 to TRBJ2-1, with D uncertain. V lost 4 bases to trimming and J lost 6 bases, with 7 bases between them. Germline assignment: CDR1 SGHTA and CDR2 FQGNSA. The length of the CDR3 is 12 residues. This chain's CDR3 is CASSSTFNEQFF. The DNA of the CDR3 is TGTGCCAGCAGCTCGACATTCAATGAGCAGTTCTTC.

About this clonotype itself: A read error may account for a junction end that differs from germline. The CDR3 reads CSRAISRTEYTQYF. CDR3 sequence (DNA): TGCAGCCGTGCTATATCCCGGACAGAGTATACGCAGTACTTT. V usage is TRBV20-1 and J usage is TRBJ2-3; possible D gene TRBD1, 6 bases. Germline assignment: CDR1 DFQATT and CDR2 SNEGSKA (reference sequence). This CDR3 is built from 14 residues.

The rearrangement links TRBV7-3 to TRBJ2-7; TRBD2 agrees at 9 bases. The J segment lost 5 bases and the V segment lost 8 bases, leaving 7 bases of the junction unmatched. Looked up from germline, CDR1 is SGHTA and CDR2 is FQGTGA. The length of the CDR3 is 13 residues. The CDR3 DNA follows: TGTGCCAGCGGGGCGGGAGGGAGGGACGAGCAGTACTTC. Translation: CASGAGGRDEQYF. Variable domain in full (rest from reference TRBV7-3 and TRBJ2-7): GAGVSQTPSNKVTEKGKYVELRCDPISGHTALYWYRQSLGQGPEFLIYFQGTGAADDSGLPNDRFFAVRPEGSVSTLKIQRTERGDSAVYLCASGAGGRDEQYFGPGTRLTVT.

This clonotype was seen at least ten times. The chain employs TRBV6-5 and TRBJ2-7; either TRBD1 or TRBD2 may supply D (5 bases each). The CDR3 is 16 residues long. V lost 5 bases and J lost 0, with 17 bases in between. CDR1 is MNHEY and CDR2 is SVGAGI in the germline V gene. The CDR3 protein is CASSTYVGTSSYEQYF. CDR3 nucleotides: TGTGCCAGCAGTACGTACGTCGGGACGTCCTCCTACGAGCAGTACTTC.

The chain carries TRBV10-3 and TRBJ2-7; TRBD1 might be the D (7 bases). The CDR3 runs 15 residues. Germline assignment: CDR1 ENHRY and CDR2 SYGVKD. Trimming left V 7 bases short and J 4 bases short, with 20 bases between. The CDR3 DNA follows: TGTGCCATCACCGTTATTGGGCAGGGGGGTTACGAGCAGTACTTC. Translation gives CAITVIGQGGYEQYF.

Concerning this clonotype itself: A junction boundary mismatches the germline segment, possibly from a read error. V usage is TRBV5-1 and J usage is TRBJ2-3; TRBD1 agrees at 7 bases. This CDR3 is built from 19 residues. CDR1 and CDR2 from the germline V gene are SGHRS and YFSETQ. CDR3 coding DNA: TGCGCCATCAGCTCGGGACAGCGTCCAAACTATGGCTACACAGATACGCAGTATTTT. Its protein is CAISSGQRPNYGYTDTQYF.

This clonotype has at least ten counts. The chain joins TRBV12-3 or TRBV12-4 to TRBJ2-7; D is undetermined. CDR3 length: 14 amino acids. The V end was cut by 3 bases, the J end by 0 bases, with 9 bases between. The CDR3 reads CASSFRLSSYEQYF. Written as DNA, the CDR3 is TGTGCCAGCAGTTTCAGGTTGAGCTCCTACGAGCAGTACTTC.

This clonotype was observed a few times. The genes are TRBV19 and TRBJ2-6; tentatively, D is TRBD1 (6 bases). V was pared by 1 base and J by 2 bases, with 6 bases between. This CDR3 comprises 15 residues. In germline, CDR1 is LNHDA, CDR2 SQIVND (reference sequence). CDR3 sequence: CASSIGGPGANVLTF. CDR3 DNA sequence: TGTGCCAGTAGTATAGGGGGGCCTGGGGCCAACGTCCTGACTTTC.

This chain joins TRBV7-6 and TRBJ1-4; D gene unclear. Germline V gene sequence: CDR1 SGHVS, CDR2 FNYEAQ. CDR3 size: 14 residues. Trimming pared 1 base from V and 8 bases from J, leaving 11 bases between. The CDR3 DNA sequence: TGTGCCAGCAGCTTAGGGGTGTTCCGCGAAAAACTGTTTTTT. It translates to CASSLGVFREKLFF.

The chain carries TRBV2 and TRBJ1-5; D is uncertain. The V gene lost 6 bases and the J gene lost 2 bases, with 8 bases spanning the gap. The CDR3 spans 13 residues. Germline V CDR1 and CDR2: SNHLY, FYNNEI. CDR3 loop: CASSKSRNQPQHF. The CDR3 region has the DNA TGTGCCAGCAGCAAATCACGCAATCAGCCCCAGCATTTT.

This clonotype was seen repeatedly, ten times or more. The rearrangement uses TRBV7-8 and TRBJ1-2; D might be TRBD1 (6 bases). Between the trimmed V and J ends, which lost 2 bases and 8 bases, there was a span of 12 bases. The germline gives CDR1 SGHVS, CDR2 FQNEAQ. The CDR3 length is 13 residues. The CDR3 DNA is TGTGCCAGCAGCTTACACAGGGTGGACGGCTACACCTTC. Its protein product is CASSLHRVDGYTF.

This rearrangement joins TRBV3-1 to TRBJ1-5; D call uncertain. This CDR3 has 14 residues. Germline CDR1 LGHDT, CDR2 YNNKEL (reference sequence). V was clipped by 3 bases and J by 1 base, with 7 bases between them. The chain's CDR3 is CASSHFESNQPQHF. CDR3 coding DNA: TGTGCCAGCAGCCATTTCGAGAGCAATCAGCCCCAGCATTTT.

Written as DNA, the CDR3 is TGTGCCAGCAGAAGAGGGACAGCAACTAATGGCTACACCTTC. This sequence encodes CASRRGTATNGYTF. The V and J genes are TRBV12-3 or TRBV12-4 and TRBJ1-2, with 7 bases fitting TRBD1. The CDR3 is made up of 14 amino acids. After removal of 6 bases from V and 6 bases from J, the junction contained 10 bases not matched to a gene.

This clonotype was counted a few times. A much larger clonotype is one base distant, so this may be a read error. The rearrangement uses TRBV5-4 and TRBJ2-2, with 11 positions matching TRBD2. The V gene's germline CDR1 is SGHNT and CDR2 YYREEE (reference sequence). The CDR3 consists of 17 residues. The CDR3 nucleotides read TGTGCCAGCAGCCGTACCCCGACTAGCGGGAACACCGGGGAGCCGTTTTTT. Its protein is CASSRTPTSGNTGEPFF. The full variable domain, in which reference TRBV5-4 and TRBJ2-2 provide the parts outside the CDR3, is ETGVTQSPTHLIKTRGQQVTLRCSSQSGHNTVSWYQQALGQGPQFIFQYYREEENGRGNFPPRFSGLQFPNYSSELNVNALELDDSALYLCASSRTPTSGNTGEPFFGEGSRLTVL.

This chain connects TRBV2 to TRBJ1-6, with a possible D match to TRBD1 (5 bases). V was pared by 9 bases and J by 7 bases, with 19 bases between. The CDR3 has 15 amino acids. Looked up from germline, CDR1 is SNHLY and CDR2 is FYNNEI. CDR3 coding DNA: TGTGCCAGTAGGACCTGGGGCAGGGAGAATTCACCCCTCCACTTT. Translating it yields CASRTWGRENSPLHF. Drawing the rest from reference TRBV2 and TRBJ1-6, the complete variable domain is EPEVTQTPSHQVTQMGQEVILRCVPISNHLYFYWYRQILGQKVEFLVSFYNNEISEKSEIFDDQFSVERPDGSNFTLKIRSTKLEDSAMYFCASRTWGRENSPLHFGNGTRLTVT.

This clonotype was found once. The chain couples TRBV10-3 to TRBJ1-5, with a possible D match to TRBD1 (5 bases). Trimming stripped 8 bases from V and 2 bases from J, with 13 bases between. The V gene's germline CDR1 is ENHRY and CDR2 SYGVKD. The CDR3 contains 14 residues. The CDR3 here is CAIWGGAGNQPQHF. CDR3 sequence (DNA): TGTGCCATCTGGGGCGGGGCGGGCAATCAGCCCCAGCATTTT.

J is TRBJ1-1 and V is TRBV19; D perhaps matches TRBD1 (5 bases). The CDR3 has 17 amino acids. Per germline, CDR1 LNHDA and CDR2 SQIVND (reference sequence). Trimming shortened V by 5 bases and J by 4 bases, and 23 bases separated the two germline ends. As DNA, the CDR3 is TGTGCCAGTAGTGTCGGTAGGGGTAAATCGTTTGCCACTGAAGCTTTCTTT. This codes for CASSVGRGKSFATEAFF.

Here the CDR3 DNA reads TGTGCCAGCAGCTTATTGCTTGTAACGGACTACAATGAGCAGTTCTTC. This codes for CASSLLLVTDYNEQFF. The V gene is TRBV7-9, the J gene TRBJ2-1; the D is unclear. V lost 2 bases to trimming and J lost 3 bases, with 14 bases between them. Germline assignment: CDR1 SEHNR and CDR2 FQNEAQ (reference sequence). This CDR3 region has 16 residues.

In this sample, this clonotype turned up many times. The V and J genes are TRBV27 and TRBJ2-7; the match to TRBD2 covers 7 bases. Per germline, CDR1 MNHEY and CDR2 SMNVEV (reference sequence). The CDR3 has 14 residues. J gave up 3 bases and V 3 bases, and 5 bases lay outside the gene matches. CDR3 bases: TGTGCCAGCAGTTTCGGCGGGAGTATCTACGAGCAGTACTTC. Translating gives CASSFGGSIYEQYF.